The rows below give T cell receptor beta chains drawn from one sample of a study of regulatory T cells in long-lasting Graves disease. TCRdb recomputed calls from the multiplex PCR reads with MiXCR, one row per CDR3 protein. This table has 550,000 to 600,000 distinct CDR3 sequences, more than 15% appearing once. The same sample was also used in a study of T cells in Graves' hyperthyroidism and ophthalmopathy.

Sequencing used peripheral blood mononuclear cells (PBMCs), obtained at new diagnosis, from a patient treated with antithyroid drugs. The receptor source for this set is a man aged 18 to 30 with Graves disease. CDR3s include the opening cysteine and the closing phenylalanine or tryptophan. D genes are given only for firm matches. Clone size is given for some rows only: seen once, a few or many times, or a class if the clone is expanded.

j_call,clone_size,d_call,v_call,cdr3_nt,cdr3_aa
TRBJ2-7,NA,NA,TRBV15,TGTGCCACCAGCAGAGATGGGACGGATCCCCCCTACGAGCAGTACTTC,CATSRDGTDPPYEQYF
TRBJ2-3,many,TRBD2,TRBV20-1,TGCAGTGCAGCCGGTCGACTAGCGGGAGGGCCCGATACGCAGTATTTT,CSAAGRLAGGPDTQYF
TRBJ2-3,few,TRBD2,TRBV15,TGTGCCACCAGCAGAACCCCGGGACTAGCGGGAGTAAAGGGGAGGACAGATACGCAGTATTTT,CATSRTPGLAGVKGRTDTQYF
TRBJ2-3,NA,NA,TRBV5-1,TGTGCCAGCAGCGTAGAGGTTGCGCAAGATACGCAGTATTTT,CASSVEVAQDTQYF
TRBJ2-1,NA,TRBD1,TRBV6-2/TRBV6-3,TGTGCCAGCAGTGAGGAAGAGGACAGGGGTTTTGAGCAGTTCTTC,CASSEEEDRGFEQFF
TRBJ2-7,NA,TRBD2,TRBV6-1,TGTGCCAGCAGACCACTAGCGGGAGAAGTCTACGAGCAGTACTTC,CASRPLAGEVYEQYF
TRBJ1-5,many,NA,TRBV2,TGTGCCAGCAGTGAACGGGAGAACCAGCCCCAGCATTTT,CASSERENQPQHF
TRBJ2-3,few,TRBD2,TRBV6-2/TRBV6-3,TGTGCCAGCAGTTACTCCTTCCTGGGACTAGCGAAAGATACGCAGTATTTT,CASSYSFLGLAKDTQYF
TRBJ2-7,many,NA,TRBV10-3,TGTGCCATCAGTGATACCCTGCAGGGTAACAACGAGCAGTACTTC,CAISDTLQGNNEQYF
TRBJ2-4,many,NA,TRBV20-1,TGCAGTGCTAGGGGGCGGAGTCTGGCCAAAAACATTCAGTACTTC,CSARGRSLAKNIQYF
TRBJ2-1,once,NA,TRBV12-3/TRBV12-4,TGTGCCAGCAGTGGGATCGGCAGGGGAGGCTCCTACAATGAGCAGTTCTTC,CASSGIGRGGSYNEQFF
TRBJ1-2,NA,NA,TRBV19,TGTGCCAGTAGACGCGGGACACGGGATGGCTACACCTTC,CASRRGTRDGYTF
TRBJ2-1,many,NA,TRBV27,TGTGCCAGCAGTTTATCGATAGTTGGACAGTTCGATGAGCAGTTCTTC,CASSLSIVGQFDEQFF
TRBJ1-2,NA,NA,TRBV20-1,TGCAGTGCTAGAGAGGGGCCGAAATATGGCTACACCTTC,CSAREGPKYGYTF
TRBJ2-7,many,NA,TRBV30,TGTGCCTGGAGTTTGACAGTTCTCTACGAGCAGTACTTC,CAWSLTVLYEQYF
TRBJ2-1,NA,TRBD2,TRBV5-1,TGCGCCAGCAGCTTGGCTAGCGGGGCGGGGGGTGAGCAGTTCTTC,CASSLASGAGGEQFF
TRBJ2-1,NA,TRBD2,TRBV5-1,TGCGCCAGCAGCTTGGCCGGGGCGGGAGGAGGGAATGAGCAGTTCTTC,CASSLAGAGGGNEQFF
TRBJ1-1,few,NA,TRBV7-3,TGTGCCAGCGGGGGTAGGGGCTTGAACACTAAAGCTTTCTTT,CASGGRGLNTKAFF
TRBJ1-2,many,TRBD1,TRBV20-1,TGCAGTGCCGCTAGGACAGGGGGCAACTATGGCTACACCTTC,CSAARTGGNYGYTF
TRBJ2-7,NA,TRBD2,TRBV5-4,TGTGCCAGCAGCTCGCCCGGGACTAGCGCCTACGAGCAGTACTTC,CASSSPGTSAYEQYF
TRBJ2-1,few,TRBD2,TRBV9,TGTGCCAGCAGCGGCGGGACTAGCGGTCGTAGCTCCTACAATGAGCAGTTCTTC,CASSGGTSGRSSYNEQFF
TRBJ1-2,many,NA,TRBV19,TGTGCCAGTACTAACCGGGCCGGAGGGAGCGATGGCTACACCTTC,CASTNRAGGSDGYTF
TRBJ2-1,many,NA,TRBV12-3/TRBV12-4,TGTGCCAGCAGCCAGGGCGTTGGGCAGGGTGTCAATGAGCAGTTCTTC,CASSQGVGQGVNEQFF